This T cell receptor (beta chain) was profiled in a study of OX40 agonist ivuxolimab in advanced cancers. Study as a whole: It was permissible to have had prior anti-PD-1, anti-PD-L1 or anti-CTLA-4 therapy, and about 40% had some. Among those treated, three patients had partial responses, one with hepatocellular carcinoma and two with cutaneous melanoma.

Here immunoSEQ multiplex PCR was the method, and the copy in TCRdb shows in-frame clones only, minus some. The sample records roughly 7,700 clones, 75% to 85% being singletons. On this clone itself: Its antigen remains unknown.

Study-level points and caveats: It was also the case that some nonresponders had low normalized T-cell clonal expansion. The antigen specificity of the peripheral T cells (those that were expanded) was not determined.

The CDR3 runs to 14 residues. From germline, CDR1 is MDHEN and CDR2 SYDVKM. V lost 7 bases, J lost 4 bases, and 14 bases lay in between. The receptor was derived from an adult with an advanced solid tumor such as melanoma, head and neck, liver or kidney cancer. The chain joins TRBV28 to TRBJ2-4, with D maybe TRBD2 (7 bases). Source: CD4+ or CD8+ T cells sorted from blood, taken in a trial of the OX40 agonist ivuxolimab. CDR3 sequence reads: CASNVRGPKNIQYF. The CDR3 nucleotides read TGTGCCAGCAACGTGCGGGGGCCAAAAAACATTCAGTACTTC.